The 20 T cell receptor beta chains given below trace back to one sample, sequenced in a study of CD8 T cells in Susac syndrome. An input of about 0.5 to 1 ug of RNA was subjected to reverse transcription using random hexamers. TCRdb itself ran the immunoSEQ multiplex PCR reads through MiXCR, one entry per CDR3 protein. This sample yields about 100,000 distinct CDR3 sequences, of which roughly 96% are seen a single time; 0.3% belongs to the top ten. The sequenced material came from CD8+ T cells from PBMCs. The source of these receptors is a human donor with Susac syndrome.

The V call is TRBV29-1, the J call TRBJ2-5; no firm D call. The CDR3 runs to 13 residues. Trimming pared 4 bases from V and 5 bases from J, leaving 14 bases between. The germline V gene encodes CDR1 SQVTM and CDR2 ANQGSEA. As DNA, the CDR3 is TGCAGCGTTGTTGGAGAGTTTCGGGAGACCCAGTACTTC. Its translation: CSVVGEFRETQYF.

V is TRBV2 and J is TRBJ1-4, with 8 bases aligning to TRBD1. Germline CDR1 reads SNHLY; CDR2 reads FYNNEI. The CDR3 is made up of 15 amino acids. V dropped 5 bases and J dropped 3; count of bases not matched to a gene: 5. CDR3 in amino acids: CASSTQGAANEKLFF. CDR3 nucleotide sequence: TGTGCCAGCAGTACTCAGGGGGCAGCTAATGAAAAACTGTTTTTT.

This chain joins TRBV29-1 and TRBJ2-7, with 10 bases lining up with TRBD1. V trimming: 5 bases; J trimming: 6 bases; junction bases outside the gene matches: 7. CDR1 and CDR2 (germline): SQVTM, ANQGSEA. The CDR3 covers 13 residues. CDR3 coding DNA: TGCAGCGTTTGGGGGACAGGGGAACGCGAGCAGTACTTC. This encodes CSVWGTGEREQYF.

The V and J genes are TRBV28 and TRBJ2-7; a weak D match, TRBD1 (6 bases). The CDR3 length is 14 residues. Germline CDR1 reads MDHEN; CDR2 reads SYDVKM. V lost 5 bases and J 2 bases, leaving 13 bases between the germline ends. The CDR3 here is CASSPRTATYEQYF. The CDR3 bases are TGTGCCAGCAGTCCGCGGACAGCGACCTACGAGCAGTACTTC.

The chain is built from TRBV29-1 and TRBJ2-7, with 11 bases matching TRBD2. Germline CDR1 SQVTM, CDR2 ANQGSEA. Germline trimming cut 3 bases from V and 6 bases from J; bases unmatched to any gene: 4. The CDR3 totals 13 residues. In DNA form, the CDR3 reads TGCAGCGTTGAGTTGGGGACTAGCGGCGAGCAGTACTTC. This gives the protein CSVELGTSGEQYF.

The rearrangement links TRBV29-1 to TRBJ1-1; TRBD1 matches at 11 bases. The junction had 10 bases not matched to a gene; V was cut back by 6 bases and J by 4 bases. The CDR3 length is 15 residues. Germline V gives CDR1 SQVTM, CDR2 ANQGSEA. The CDR3 reads CSVSPGQGAVTEAFF. The DNA for the CDR3 is TGCAGCGTCTCCCCCGGACAGGGGGCCGTCACTGAAGCTTTCTTT.

The chain links TRBV29-1 to TRBJ2-5; a weak D match, TRBD2 (7 bases). The CDR3 is 13 residues long. V was trimmed by 6 bases and J by 9 bases, leaving 20 bases between them. Germline-derived CDR1 and CDR2 are SQVTM and ANQGSEA. CDR3 DNA: TGCAGCGTGAAGGGGGGGGAATGGGAGTCCCAGTACTTC. Translated: CSVKGGEWESQYF.

This clonotype came up once. The chain employs TRBV27 and TRBJ1-5, with D maybe TRBD1 (6 bases). This CDR3 has 12 amino acids. Trimming pared 7 bases from V and 7 bases from J, leaving 11 bases between. Per the germline V gene, CDR1 is MNHEY and CDR2 is SMNVEV (reference sequence). Written as DNA, the CDR3 is TGTGCCAGCACCCTCAGGGGCCAGCCCCAGCATTTT. Translated: CASTLRGQPQHF.

The chain couples TRBV5-1 to TRBJ1-4; no clear D gene. Trimming shortened V by 3 bases and J by 8 bases, and 14 bases separated the two germline ends. CDR3 size: 14 residues. In germline, CDR1 is SGHRS, CDR2 YFSETQ. CDR3 sequence: CASSSTFPWEKLFF. The CDR3 bases are TGCGCCAGCAGCTCAACATTCCCCTGGGAAAAACTGTTTTTT.

CDR3 coding DNA: TGTGCCAGCGGGACAGTCTACGAGCAGTACTTC. Residues: CASGTVYEQYF. The chain uses TRBV19 and TRBJ2-7, with 7 nucleotides matching TRBD1. The trim removed 9 bases at V and 3 bases at J, leaving 2 bases unmatched. In germline, CDR1 is LNHDA, CDR2 SQIVND (reference sequence). The CDR3 sequence is 11 residues long.

The table lists this clonotype with a count of one. The chain is built from TRBV5-6 and TRBJ2-7; weak D call: TRBD2 (6 bases). The germline gives CDR1 SGHDT, CDR2 YYEEEE. Trimming removed 2 bases at V and 4 bases at J, with 10 bases between. There are 13 residues in the CDR3. CDR3 amino acids: CASSFIAAYEQYF. The CDR3 region has the DNA TGTGCCAGCAGCTTTATAGCGGCTTACGAGCAGTACTTC. The variable domain in full, completed from reference TRBV5-6 and TRBJ2-7, reads DAGVTQSPTHLIKTRGQQVTLRCSPKSGHDTVSWYQQALGQGPQFIFQYYEEEERQRGNFPDRFSGHQFPNYSSELNVNALLLGDSALYLCASSFIAAYEQYFGPGTRLTVT.

The rearrangement joins TRBV5-1 to TRBJ2-5; no reliable D call. The length of the CDR3 is 15 residues. Germline lookup yields CDR1 SGHRS and CDR2 YFSETQ. V was trimmed by 1 base and J by 3 bases, leaving 13 bases between them. The DNA for the CDR3 is TGCGCCAGCAGCTTGTCCTCGGCGGCGGAAGAGACCCAGTACTTC. The encoded protein is CASSLSSAAEETQYF. The full variable domain, completed using reference TRBV5-1 and TRBJ2-5, is KAGVTQTPRYLIKTRGQQVTLSCSPISGHRSVSWYQQTPGQGLQFLFEYFSETQRNKGNFPGRFSGRQFSNSRSEMNVSTLELGDSALYLCASSLSSAAEETQYFGPGTRLLVL.

This rearrangement joins TRBV29-1 to TRBJ2-1; tentatively, D is TRBD1 or TRBD2 (7 bases each). In germline, CDR1 is SQVTM, CDR2 ANQGSEA. The CDR3 sequence is 12 residues long. The ends were cut back, 4 bases at V and 8 bases at J, with 12 bases in the middle. CDR3 protein: CSVGQGGDEQFF. CDR3 nucleotides: TGCAGCGTTGGGCAGGGGGGGGATGAGCAGTTCTTC.

J is TRBJ2-3 and V is TRBV12-3 or TRBV12-4; D unresolved. Trimming removed 7 bases at V and 4 bases at J, with 12 bases between. The CDR3 runs to 13 residues. The CDR3, as DNA: TGTGCCAGCACCCCCCCAGACCCAGATACGCAGTATTTT. Encoded protein: CASTPPDPDTQYF.

The chain links TRBV28 to TRBJ2-1; D is possibly TRBD2 (6 bases). V lost 8 bases to trimming and J lost 8 bases, with 16 bases between them. From germline, CDR1 is MDHEN and CDR2 SYDVKM. CDR3 length: 13 amino acids. This chain's CDR3 is CASGRLGRYEQFF. The CDR3 region has the DNA TGTGCCAGCGGGAGACTAGGTCGGTATGAGCAGTTCTTC.

The rearrangement links TRBV5-6 to TRBJ2-6; no clear D gene. V lost 6 bases and J 4 bases, leaving 8 bases between the germline ends. Germline V lookup: CDR1 SGHDT, CDR2 YYEEEE. The CDR3 runs to 13 residues. CDR3 region: CASIKPGANVLTF. The CDR3 coding sequence is TGTGCCAGCATCAAACCGGGGGCCAACGTCCTGACTTTC.

This chain connects TRBV9 to TRBJ1-2; a possible D gene is TRBD1 (6 bases). This CDR3 spans 12 amino acids. From germline, CDR1 is SGDLS and CDR2 YYNGEE. V was cut by 5 bases and J by 8 bases, with 13 bases left in between. The CDR3 reads CASSTGQGGYTF. CDR3 DNA sequence: TGTGCCAGCAGTACAGGTCAGGGGGGCTACACCTTC.

Only one count was recorded for this clonotype. This chain connects TRBV20-1 to TRBJ2-7; 8 bases match TRBD1. The germline gives CDR1 DFQATT, CDR2 SNEGSKA (reference sequence). V gave up 3 bases and J gave up 0 bases; unmatched junction bases: 4. The CDR3 consists of 14 residues. In DNA form, the CDR3 reads TGCAGTGCTAGGGGACAGGTAGACTCCTACGAGCAGTACTTC. This sequence encodes CSARGQVDSYEQYF.

This clonotype has only one observation. V gene TRBV7-9 combines with J gene TRBJ2-1; D gene uncertain. Germline values: CDR1 SEHNR, CDR2 FQNEAQ (reference sequence). There are 11 residues in the CDR3. V was shortened by 5 bases and J by 5 bases, with 4 bases between the two germline ends. The CDR3 coding sequence is TGTGCCAGCAGCGAGGACAATGAGCAGTTCTTC. It specifies CASSEDNEQFF.

The V gene is TRBV9, the J gene TRBJ2-7; the D gene is possibly TRBD1 (5 bases). Trimming removed 0 bases from V and 2 bases from J, with 12 bases in between. The CDR3 totals 15 residues. Germline V gene sequence: CDR1 SGDLS, CDR2 YYNGEE. Here the CDR3 reads CASSVASAGTYEQYF. Here the CDR3 DNA reads TGTGCCAGCAGCGTAGCTTCTGCAGGGACCTACGAGCAGTACTTC. The complete variable domain, with remaining parts taken from reference TRBV9 and TRBJ2-7, reads DSGVTQTPKHLITATGQRVTLRCSPRSGDLSVYWYQQSLDQGLQFLIQYYNGEERAKGNILERFSAQQFPDLHSELNLSSLELGDSALYFCASSVASAGTYEQYFGPGTRLTVT.